Following are 30 T cell receptor beta chains from one sample sequenced in a study of blood T cells in healthy people across ages (dated by TCRdb to about 2015). The protocol used for the library was 5' RACE. TCRdb shows the sequencer as Illumina HiSeq 2500. A second 7 to 11 cycle PCR used a sample-barcoded 5' primer and a J-beta primer mix. TCRdb passed the public sequencing reads through fastp at Q25 and MiXCR, retaining productive beta sequences. Rows matching on CDR3 protein sequence are summarized as one entry with the most common DNA and genes. Across this sample there are hundreds of thousands of distinct CDR3 sequences, with 45% to 60% seen only once. The top ten clones comprise roughly 13% of the sample. The sample consisted of blood. The receptors here all came from a woman of 80 years or more in good health.

This clonotype was detected only a few times. This may stem from a read error, because a much larger clone lies one nucleotide away. The chain links TRBV12-3 or TRBV12-4 to TRBJ2-5; 14 nucleotides line up with TRBD2. J gave up 11 bases and V 3 bases, and 8 bases lay outside the gene matches. The CDR3 has 15 residues. This CDR3 is CASSFDSRTSGGQYF. CDR3 sequence (DNA): TGTGCCAGCAGTTTTGATTCTAGGACTAGCGGGGGGCAGTACTTC.

This clonotype was counted at least ten times. The V call is TRBV3-1, the J call TRBJ2-1, with 13 bases matching TRBD2. The J segment lost 9 bases and the V segment lost 1 base, leaving 6 bases of the junction unmatched. The CDR3 totals 16 residues. From germline, CDR1 is LGHDT and CDR2 YNNKEL (reference sequence). The DNA for the CDR3 is TGTGCCAGCAGCCAAGTCACTAGCGGGGGGGGTGCTGAGCAGTTCTTC. It is translated as CASSQVTSGGGAEQFF.

This clonotype was observed a handful of times. The chain recombines TRBV20-1 with TRBJ2-1, with 10 bases lining up with TRBD2. The CDR3 length is 15 residues. The germline V gene has CDR1 DFQATT and CDR2 SNEGSKA (reference sequence). V lost 0 bases to trimming and J lost 7 bases; unmatched junction nucleotides: 6. This chain's CDR3 is CSARDPLAGANEQFF. The CDR3 region has the DNA TGCAGTGCTAGAGATCCTCTAGCGGGGGCGAATGAGCAGTTCTTC.

This clonotype was detected many times. The chain combines TRBV20-1 with TRBJ2-3; 9 bases align to TRBD1. The CDR3 runs 14 residues. Germline CDR1 reads DFQATT; CDR2 reads SNEGSKA (reference sequence). The junction had 5 bases not matched to a gene; V was cut back by 6 bases and J by 1 base. The CDR3, as DNA: TGCAGTGCCCGCCGGGACAGGGGCACAGATACGCAGTATTTT. Protein sequence: CSARRDRGTDTQYF.

This chain joins TRBV20-1 and TRBJ2-2; D remains ambiguous. This CDR3 contains 15 residues. Trimming removed 0 bases at V and 5 bases at J, with 13 bases between. CDR1 is DFQATT, CDR2 SNEGSKA, per germline (reference sequence). The CDR3 sequence: CSARDPWASTGELFF. Here the CDR3 DNA reads TGCAGTGCTAGAGACCCTTGGGCTTCAACCGGGGAGCTGTTTTTT.

This clonotype was counted a few times. V and J are TRBV10-3 and TRBJ1-2, with D possibly being TRBD1 (6 bases). The CDR3 spans 14 residues. Germline CDR1 reads ENHRY; CDR2 reads SYGVKD. V lost 9 bases and J lost 5, with 19 bases in between. For the CDR3, the DNA is TGTGCCATTGGTGCGGCGGGGGCGGGTTATGGCTACACCTTC. It encodes CAIGAAGAGYGYTF.

This clonotype was recorded many times. This rearrangement joins TRBV5-1 to TRBJ2-1; 8 bases fit TRBD1. The V and J ends lost 0 bases and 3 bases, in that order; junction bases with no gene match: 2. CDR3 length: 15 residues. CDR1 and CDR2 (germline): SGHRS, YFSETQ. The CDR3, as DNA: TGCGCCAGCAGCTTGGAGGGACAGGACTACAATGAGCAGTTCTTC. Residues: CASSLEGQDYNEQFF.

This clonotype occurred once. The V call is TRBV6-5, the J call TRBJ1-5; D not certain. Looked up from germline, CDR1 is MNHEY and CDR2 is SVGAGI. Trimming removed 0 bases at V and 6 bases at J, with 6 bases between. This CDR3 has 13 residues. CDR3 amino acids: CASSYSTPQPQHF. The CDR3 DNA reads TGTGCCAGCAGTTACTCGACTCCTCAGCCCCAGCATTTT.

CDR3 loop: CSVQAGGGYEQYF. The DNA for the CDR3 is TGCAGCGTTCAGGCGGGCGGAGGCTACGAGCAGTACTTC. J is TRBJ2-4 and V is TRBV29-1, with D perhaps TRBD2 (5 bases). Gene TRBJ2-7 matches the end of the DNA better, so the J call may be wrong. Germline values: CDR1 SQVTM, CDR2 ANQGSEA. This CDR3 contains 13 residues.

There are many counts of this clonotype. The chain uses TRBV27 and TRBJ1-2; 9 bases match TRBD1. Germline CDR1 and CDR2: MNHEY and SMNVEV (reference sequence). V lost 3 bases, J lost 8 bases, and 4 bases stayed unmatched. This CDR3 spans 13 amino acids. CDR3 nucleotides: TGTGCCAGCAGTTTCGGACAGGGGAACGGCTACACCTTC. Amino acids: CASSFGQGNGYTF.

This chain connects TRBV3-1 to TRBJ2-1, with TRBD2 matching 14 bases. The CDR3 totals 16 residues. V was pared by 1 base and J by 9 bases, with 5 bases of the junction left unmatched. From germline, CDR1 is LGHDT and CDR2 YNNKEL (reference sequence). The CDR3 nucleotides read TGTGCCAGCAGCCAAGGACTAGCGGGGGGGTCAGGTGAGCAGTTCTTC. Translating gives CASSQGLAGGSGEQFF.

This clonotype was observed at least ten times. The V and J genes are TRBV6-5 and TRBJ2-5, with D possibly matching TRBD1 (6 bases). The CDR3 sequence is 13 residues long. Germline CDR1 and CDR2: MNHEY and SVGAGI. Between the trimmed V and J ends, which lost 6 bases and 4 bases, there was a span of 12 bases. CDR3 in amino acids: CASSSDRRETQYF. The CDR3 nucleotides read TGTGCCAGCAGCTCCGACAGGAGAGAGACCCAGTACTTC.

The J gene is TRBJ2-1, the V gene TRBV9; possibly TRBD2 for D (7 bases). CDR3 length: 16 residues. V was shortened by 0 bases and J by 4 bases, with 14 bases between the two germline ends. Looked up from germline, CDR1 is SGDLS and CDR2 is YYNGEE. Here the CDR3 reads CASSVGGGQGYNEQFF. CDR3 sequence (DNA): TGTGCCAGCAGCGTAGGGGGAGGGCAGGGGTACAATGAGCAGTTCTTC. The whole variable domain, filled in from reference TRBV9 and TRBJ2-1, reads DSGVTQTPKHLITATGQRVTLRCSPRSGDLSVYWYQQSLDQGLQFLIQYYNGEERAKGNILERFSAQQFPDLHSELNLSSLELGDSALYFCASSVGGGQGYNEQFFGPGTRLTVL.

In this sample, this clonotype turned up once. The genes are TRBV5-1 and TRBJ2-1, with D perhaps TRBD2 (5 bases). The J call may not be correct, given that the DNA end is closer to TRBJ2-7. Germline lookup yields CDR1 SGHRS and CDR2 YFSETQ. This CDR3 spans 14 amino acids. The DNA of the CDR3 is TGCGCCAGCAGATCTTTCACTAGTTTCAATGAGCAGTACTTC. The encoded protein is CASRSFTSFNEQYF.

The chain has TRBV13 and TRBJ1-6, with D possibly matching TRBD1 (6 bases). The V and J ends lost 5 bases and 10 bases respectively, with 15 bases between them. The germline V gene has CDR1 PRHDT and CDR2 FYEKMQ (reference sequence). This CDR3 comprises 14 residues. The CDR3 loop reads CASSRRGQPSPLHF. For the CDR3, the DNA is TGTGCCAGCAGCCGGCGGGGACAACCATCACCCCTCCACTTT.

There are a few counts of this clonotype. As DNA, the CDR3 is TGTGCCAGCAGTTTGGACGGGGTCGGGGGGCGAGGTCAGCCCCAGCATTTT. This sequence encodes CASSLDGVGGRGQPQHF. The rearrangement links TRBV12-3 or TRBV12-4 to TRBJ1-5; D is possibly TRBD1 (6 bases). The V gene lost 3 bases and the J gene lost 6 bases, with 21 bases spanning the gap. CDR3 length: 17 residues.

This chain joins TRBV7-2 and TRBJ1-5; D is undetermined. The ends were cut back, 1 base at V and 4 bases at J, with 5 bases in the middle. CDR3 size: 13 residues. Germline assignment: CDR1 SGHTA and CDR2 FQGNSA. In DNA, the CDR3 is TGTGCCAGCAGCTTAGAGGCTAATCAGCCCCAGCATTTT. Residues: CASSLEANQPQHF.

This clonotype appeared many times. The chain links TRBV7-2 to TRBJ2-1; weak D call: TRBD2 (5 bases). CDR3 size: 16 residues. Germline V gives CDR1 SGHTA, CDR2 FQGNSA. V lost 5 bases to trimming and J lost 0 bases, with 14 bases between them. Here the CDR3 DNA reads TGTGCCAGCAGCCGAGGGCGGGTGAGCTCCTACAATGAGCAGTTCTTC. Its protein is CASSRGRVSSYNEQFF.

This clonotype was observed many times. CDR3 sequence reads: CASRLSSGSTDTQYF. As DNA, the CDR3 is TGTGCCAGCAGGCTTAGTAGCGGGAGCACAGATACGCAGTATTTT. V and J are TRBV7-9 and TRBJ2-3; TRBD2 matches 7 bases. Unmatched junction bases numbered 6, after V lost 6 bases and J lost 0 bases. CDR3 length equals 15 residues. Germline V gives CDR1 SEHNR, CDR2 FQNEAQ (reference sequence).

This chain's CDR3 is CASSLTPLAGGLYEQYF. The CDR3 DNA reads TGTGCCAGCAGCCTAACCCCCCTAGCGGGGGGGCTCTACGAGCAGTACTTC. The rearrangement uses TRBV7-7 and TRBJ2-7, with TRBD2 identical over 12 bases. Germline V lookup: CDR1 SSHAT, CDR2 FNYEAQ (reference sequence). The CDR3 sequence is 17 residues long. After removal of 5 bases from V and 3 bases from J, the junction contained 11 bases not matched to a gene.

Ten or more counts support this clonotype. The CDR3 region is CASSQTDAPYNEQFF. In nucleotides, the CDR3 is TGCGCCAGCAGCCAGACAGACGCACCCTACAATGAGCAGTTCTTC. The V and J genes are TRBV5-1 and TRBJ2-1; possible D gene TRBD1, 5 bases. The CDR3 covers 15 residues. Germline CDR1 reads SGHRS; CDR2 reads YFSETQ. V was pared by 4 bases and J by 2 bases, with 13 bases between. The full variable domain, completed using reference TRBV5-1 and TRBJ2-1, is KAGVTQTPRYLIKTRGQQVTLSCSPISGHRSVSWYQQTPGQGLQFLFEYFSETQRNKGNFPGRFSGRQFSNSRSEMNVSTLELGDSALYLCASSQTDAPYNEQFFGPGTRLTVL.

This chain uses TRBV5-1 with TRBJ1-4; the D gene is possibly TRBD1 (5 bases). V gave up 4 bases and J gave up 4 bases, with 17 bases separating them. Germline V gene sequence: CDR1 SGHRS, CDR2 YFSETQ. This CDR3 comprises 16 residues. CDR3 in DNA: TGCGCCAGCAGCCTACGATGGGGACTTAGTAATGAAAAACTGTTTTTT. It specifies CASSLRWGLSNEKLFF.

DNA of the CDR3: TGTGCCACCCAAAGTGCCGGGGCGACCAACGTCCTGACTTTC. The encoded protein is CATQSAGATNVLTF. The rearrangement uses TRBV7-9 and TRBJ2-6; D is possibly TRBD1 or TRBD2 (5 bases each). The ends were cut back, 10 bases at V and 8 bases at J, with 18 bases in the middle. CDR3 length: 14 residues. The germline CDR1 and CDR2 sequences are SEHNR and FQNEAQ (reference sequence).

The chain combines TRBV15 with TRBJ2-7; 9 nucleotides align to TRBD1. Losses at the gene ends were 3 bases for V and 7 bases for J; bases not matched to a gene: 16. Germline V gives CDR1 LNHNV, CDR2 YYDKDF (reference sequence). The CDR3 is made up of 17 amino acids. The CDR3 region is CATSRVPGQGLGNEQYF. The CDR3 DNA reads TGTGCCACCAGCAGGGTTCCGGGACAGGGTTTAGGTAATGAGCAGTACTTC.

The V and J genes are TRBV7-9 and TRBJ2-3; the match to TRBD2 covers 7 bases. Germline CDR1 is SEHNR and CDR2 is FQNEAQ (reference sequence). The CDR3 loop spans 16 amino acids. J was trimmed by 6 bases and V by 4 bases; bases with no gene match: 13. CDR3 nucleotides: TGTGCCAGCAGCTCTATCGTAGCTGCGGGAGTGGATACGCAGTATTTT. Its translation is CASSSIVAAGVDTQYF. The full variable domain, rest sourced from reference TRBV7-9 and TRBJ2-3, is DTGVSQNPRHKITKRGQNVTFRCDPISEHNRLYWYRQTLGQGPEFLTYFQNEAQLEKSRLLSDRFSAERPKGSFSTLEIQRTEQGDSAMYLCASSSIVAAGVDTQYFGPGTRLTVL.

This clonotype showed up many times. The rearrangement links TRBV7-2 to TRBJ2-1; no firm D call. Germline lookup yields CDR1 SGHTA and CDR2 FQGNSA. The CDR3 is 17 amino acids. Deletions cut 1 base from V and 0 bases from J, with 13 bases between. The CDR3 nucleotides read TGTGCCAGCAGCTTAGAGTTCGGGTTGGTCTCCTACAATGAGCAGTTCTTC. Protein: CASSLEFGLVSYNEQFF.

The CDR3 region has the DNA TGTGCCAGCAGTCACCTAGCGGGGGGTCGAAAGACCCAGTACTTC. Its protein product is CASSHLAGGRKTQYF. This chain connects TRBV14 to TRBJ2-7; 11 bases match TRBD2. The J call may be faulty, since TRBJ2-5 better matches the DNA end. The CDR3 consists of 15 residues. Per the germline V gene, CDR1 is SGHDN and CDR2 is FVKESK.

This clonotype was recorded at least ten times. The chain recombines TRBV25-1 with TRBJ1-2; no clear D gene. V was cut by 3 bases and J by 3 bases, with 14 bases left in between. Germline assignment: CDR1 MGHDK and CDR2 SYGVNS. This CDR3 is 15 amino acids long. In nucleotides, the CDR3 is TGTGCCAGCAGTGATCCTAAGGTCCTTGACTATGGCTACACCTTC. Protein sequence: CASSDPKVLDYGYTF.

This clonotype was recorded at least ten times. The rearrangement links TRBV5-1 to TRBJ2-3; 9 positions agree with TRBD2. V shed 0 bases and J 0 bases; nucleotides not matched to a gene: 2. CDR3 length equals 16 residues. Looked up from germline, CDR1 is SGHRS and CDR2 is YFSETQ. The CDR3 spells CASSLELAGSTDTQYF. The CDR3 DNA follows: TGCGCCAGCAGCTTGGAACTAGCGGGTAGCACAGATACGCAGTATTTT.

A few counts support this clonotype. Since a much larger clone is just one base distant, this may be a read error. V is TRBV7-2 and J is TRBJ2-5; tentatively, D is TRBD1 (5 bases). V lost 5 bases, J lost 4 bases, and 14 bases lay in between. The CDR3 has 14 amino acids. CDR1 is SGHTA and CDR2 is FQGNSA in the germline V gene. CDR3 sequence reads: CASSVGVGRETQYF. The CDR3 DNA reads TGTGCCAGCAGCGTAGGGGTGGGCCGAGAGACCCAGTACTTC.